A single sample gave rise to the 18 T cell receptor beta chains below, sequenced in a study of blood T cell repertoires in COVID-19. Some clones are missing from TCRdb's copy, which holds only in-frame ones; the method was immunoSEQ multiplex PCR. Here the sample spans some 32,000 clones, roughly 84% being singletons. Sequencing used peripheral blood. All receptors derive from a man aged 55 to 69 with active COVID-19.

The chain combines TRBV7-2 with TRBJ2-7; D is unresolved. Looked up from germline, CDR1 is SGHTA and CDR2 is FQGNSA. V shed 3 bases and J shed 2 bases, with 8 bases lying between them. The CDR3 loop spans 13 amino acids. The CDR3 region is CASSLPGAYEQYF. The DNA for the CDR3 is TGTGCCAGCAGCTTGCCCGGAGCCTACGAGCAGTACTTC.

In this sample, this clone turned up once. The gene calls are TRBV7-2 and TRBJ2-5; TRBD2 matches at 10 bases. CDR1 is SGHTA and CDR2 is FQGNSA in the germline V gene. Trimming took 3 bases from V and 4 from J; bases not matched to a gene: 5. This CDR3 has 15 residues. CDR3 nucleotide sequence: TGTGCCAGCAGCTTTAAGCGGGAGGGCGGAGAGACCCAGTACTTC. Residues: CASSFKREGGETQYF.

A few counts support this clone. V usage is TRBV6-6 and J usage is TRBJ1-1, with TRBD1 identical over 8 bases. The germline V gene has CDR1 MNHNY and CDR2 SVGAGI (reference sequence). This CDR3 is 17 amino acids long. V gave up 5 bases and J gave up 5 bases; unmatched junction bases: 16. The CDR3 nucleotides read TGTGCCAGCAGTCCTTGGACAGGGAATGAACATAGGACTGAAGCTTTCTTT. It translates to CASSPWTGNEHRTEAFF.

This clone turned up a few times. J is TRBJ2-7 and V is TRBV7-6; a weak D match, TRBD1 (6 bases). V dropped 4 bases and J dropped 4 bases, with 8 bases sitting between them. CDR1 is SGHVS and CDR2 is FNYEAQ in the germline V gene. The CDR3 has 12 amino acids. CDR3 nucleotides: TGTGCCAGCAGCTCAACAGGGTACGAGCAGTACTTC. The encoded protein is CASSSTGYEQYF. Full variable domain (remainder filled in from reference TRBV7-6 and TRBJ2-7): GAGVSQSPRYKVTKRGQDVALRCDPISGHVSLYWYRQALGQGPEFLTYFNYEAQQDKSGLPNDRFSAERPEGSISTLTIQRTEQRDSAMYRCASSSTGYEQYFGPGTRLTVT.

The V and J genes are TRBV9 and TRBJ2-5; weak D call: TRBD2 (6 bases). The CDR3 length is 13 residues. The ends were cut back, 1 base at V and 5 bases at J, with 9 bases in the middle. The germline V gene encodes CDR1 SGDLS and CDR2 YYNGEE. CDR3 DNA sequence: TGTGCCAGCAGCGTAATTGCGGGGGAGACCCAGTACTTC. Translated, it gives CASSVIAGETQYF.

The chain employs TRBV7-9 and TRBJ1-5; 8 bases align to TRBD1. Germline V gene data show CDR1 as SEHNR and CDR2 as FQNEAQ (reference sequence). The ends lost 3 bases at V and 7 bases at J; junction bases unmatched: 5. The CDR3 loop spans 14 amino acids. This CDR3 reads CASSFGQGSQPQHF. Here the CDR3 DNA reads TGTGCCAGCAGCTTCGGACAGGGTAGCCAGCCCCAGCATTTT.

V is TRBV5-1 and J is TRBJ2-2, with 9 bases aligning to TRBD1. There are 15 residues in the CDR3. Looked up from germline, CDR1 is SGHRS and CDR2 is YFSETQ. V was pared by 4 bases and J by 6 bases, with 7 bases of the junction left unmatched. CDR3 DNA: TGCGCCAGCAGCCAGGGACAGGGAAGGGCCGGGGAGCTGTTTTTT. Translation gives CASSQGQGRAGELFF.

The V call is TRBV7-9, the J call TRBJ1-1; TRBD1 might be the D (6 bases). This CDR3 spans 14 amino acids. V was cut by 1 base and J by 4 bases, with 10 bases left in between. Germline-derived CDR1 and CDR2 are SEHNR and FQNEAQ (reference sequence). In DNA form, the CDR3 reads TGTGCCAGCAGCTTAGGAACAGGGATCACTGAAGCTTTCTTT. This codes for CASSLGTGITEAFF. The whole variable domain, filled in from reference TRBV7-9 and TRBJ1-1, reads DTGVSQNPRHKITKRGQNVTFRCDPISEHNRLYWYRQTLGQGPEFLTYFQNEAQLEKSRLLSDRFSAERPKGSFSTLEIQRTEQGDSAMYLCASSLGTGITEAFFGQGTRLTVV.

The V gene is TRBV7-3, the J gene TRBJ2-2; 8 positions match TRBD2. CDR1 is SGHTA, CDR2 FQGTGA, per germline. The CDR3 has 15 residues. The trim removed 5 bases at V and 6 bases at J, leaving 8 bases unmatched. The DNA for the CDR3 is TGTGCCAGCAGCGCCGGGACTAGGGTCCCCGGGGAGCTGTTTTTT. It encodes CASSAGTRVPGELFF. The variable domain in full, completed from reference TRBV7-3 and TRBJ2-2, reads GAGVSQTPSNKVTEKGKYVELRCDPISGHTALYWYRQSLGQGPEFLIYFQGTGAADDSGLPNDRFFAVRPEGSVSTLKIQRTERGDSAVYLCASSAGTRVPGELFFGEGSRLTVL.

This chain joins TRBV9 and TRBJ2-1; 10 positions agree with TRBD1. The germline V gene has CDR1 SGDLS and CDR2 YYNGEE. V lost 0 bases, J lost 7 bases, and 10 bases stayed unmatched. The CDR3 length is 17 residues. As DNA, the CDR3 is TGTGCCAGCAGCGTAGCCGGGTGGGGGACAGGGGATAATGAGCAGTTCTTC. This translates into CASSVAGWGTGDNEQFF.

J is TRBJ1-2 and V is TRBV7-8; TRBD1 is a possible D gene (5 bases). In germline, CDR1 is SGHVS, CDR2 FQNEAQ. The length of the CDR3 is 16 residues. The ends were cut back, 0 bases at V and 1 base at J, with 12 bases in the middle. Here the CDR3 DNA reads TGTGCCAGCAGCTTAGCGGGGGGACTTCATAACTATGGCTACACCTTC. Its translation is CASSLAGGLHNYGYTF.

The CDR3 DNA follows: TGCGCCAGCAGCCAAGGGCAGGACAATGAGCAGTTCTTC. Translated, it gives CASSQGQDNEQFF. The chain carries TRBV4-1 and TRBJ2-1, with D unclear. Trimming cost V 1 base and J 5 bases, with 6 bases left between them. The CDR3 sequence is 13 residues long. Germline assignment: CDR1 MGHRA and CDR2 YSYEKL.

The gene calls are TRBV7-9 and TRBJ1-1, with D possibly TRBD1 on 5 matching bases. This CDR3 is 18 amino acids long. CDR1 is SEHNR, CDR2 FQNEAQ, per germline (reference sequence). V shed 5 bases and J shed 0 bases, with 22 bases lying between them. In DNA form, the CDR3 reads TGTGCCAGCAGCCTTGTGAAGGGGATGTGGGAAATGAACACTGAAGCTTTCTTT. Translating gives CASSLVKGMWEMNTEAFF.

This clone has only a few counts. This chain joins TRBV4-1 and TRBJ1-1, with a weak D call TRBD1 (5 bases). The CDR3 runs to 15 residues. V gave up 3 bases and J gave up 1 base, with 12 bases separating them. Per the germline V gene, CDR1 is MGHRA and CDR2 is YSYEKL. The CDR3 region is CASSQISTGNTEAFF. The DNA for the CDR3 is TGCGCCAGCAGCCAGATATCTACAGGGAACACTGAAGCTTTCTTT.

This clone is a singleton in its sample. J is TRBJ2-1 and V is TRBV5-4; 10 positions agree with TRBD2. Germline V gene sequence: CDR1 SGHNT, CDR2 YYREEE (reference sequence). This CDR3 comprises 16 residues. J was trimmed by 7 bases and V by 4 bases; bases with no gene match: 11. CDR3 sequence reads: CASSLGLAGVRNEQFF. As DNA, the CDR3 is TGTGCCAGCAGCCTGGGGCTAGCGGGAGTACGGAATGAGCAGTTCTTC.

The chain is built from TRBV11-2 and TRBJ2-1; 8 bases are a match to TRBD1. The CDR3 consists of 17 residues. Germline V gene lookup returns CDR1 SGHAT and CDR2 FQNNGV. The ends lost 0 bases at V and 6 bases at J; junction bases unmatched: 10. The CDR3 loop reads CASSLDIQGARGNEQFF. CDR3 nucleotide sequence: TGTGCCAGCAGCTTAGATATCCAGGGGGCCAGGGGCAATGAGCAGTTCTTC.

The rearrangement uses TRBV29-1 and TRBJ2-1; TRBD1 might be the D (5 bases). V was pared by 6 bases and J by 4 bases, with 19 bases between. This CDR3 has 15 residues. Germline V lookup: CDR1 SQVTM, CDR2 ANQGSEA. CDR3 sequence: CSVRVESVGYNEQFF. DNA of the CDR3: TGCAGCGTCAGGGTGGAGTCAGTGGGTTACAATGAGCAGTTCTTC.

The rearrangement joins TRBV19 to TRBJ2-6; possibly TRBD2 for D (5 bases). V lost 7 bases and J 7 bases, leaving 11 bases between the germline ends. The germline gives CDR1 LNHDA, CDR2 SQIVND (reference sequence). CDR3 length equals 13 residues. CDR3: CASTPTGANVLTF. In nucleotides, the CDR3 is TGTGCCAGTACCCCCACGGGAGCCAACGTCCTGACTTTC.